The rows below give T cell receptor beta chains drawn from one sample of a study of sequential checkpoint blockade in melanoma. The data were produced by immunoSEQ multiplex PCR, yet TCRdb's version contains in-frame clones alone and is incomplete. The sample shows some 11,000 clones, nearly 70% of them seen only once. The material was CD8+ T cells sorted from blood (inferred from file names), obtained from a patient given nivolumab and ipilimumab in sequence. All receptors derive from a human donor with melanoma. Both conserved end residues are part of each CDR3. The order of the fields is clone size, D gene, V gene, J gene, CDR3 DNA, CDR3 protein. A D gene is named only where the DNA matches it firmly. Rows may omit the clone size; those that give it use once, few, many or a size class.

abundance: -
d_gene: TRBD1
v_gene: TRBV28
j_gene: TRBJ2-1
CDR3nt: TGTGCCAGCAGTTTCGTCCAGGGGGCGGCCAATGAGCAGTTCTTC
CDR3aa: CASSFVQGAANEQFF

abundance: -
d_gene: TRBD2
v_gene: TRBV2
j_gene: TRBJ2-1
CDR3nt: TGTGCCAGCAGTCAGACTAGCGGGGGGGCCTTTAATTACAATGAGCAGTTCTTC
CDR3aa: CASSQTSGGAFNYNEQFF

abundance: -
d_gene: -
v_gene: TRBV27
j_gene: TRBJ2-3
CDR3nt: TGTGCCAGCAGTTCCGGACAGTATACGCAGTATTTT
CDR3aa: CASSSGQYTQYF

abundance: once
d_gene: -
v_gene: TRBV5-6
j_gene: TRBJ1-3
CDR3nt: TGTGCCAGCAGCTTGGAGTACAGGGCTTCATCCAACTCTGGAAACACCATATATTTT
CDR3aa: CASSLEYRASSNSGNTIYF

abundance: -
d_gene: -
v_gene: TRBV28
j_gene: TRBJ2-7
CDR3nt: TGTGCCAGCAGTCCCCTCGGGGGTTTGATATACGAGCAGTACTTC
CDR3aa: CASSPLGGLIYEQYF

abundance: -
d_gene: TRBD2
v_gene: TRBV5-1
j_gene: TRBJ2-1
CDR3nt: TGCGCCAGCAGCTTTAGCGGGCGAGCCCCCCACAATGAGCAGTTCTTC
CDR3aa: CASSFSGRAPHNEQFF

abundance: -
d_gene: TRBD2
v_gene: TRBV5-1
j_gene: TRBJ2-7
CDR3nt: TGCGCCAGCAGCTTGGCGGCGGGGGGACTCTACGAGCAGTACTTC
CDR3aa: CASSLAAGGLYEQYF

abundance: -
d_gene: -
v_gene: TRBV29-1
j_gene: TRBJ2-2
CDR3nt: TGCAGCGTTGAAGACCTCGGGGGAACGAACACCGGGGAGCTGTTTTTT
CDR3aa: CSVEDLGGTNTGELFF

abundance: few
d_gene: -
v_gene: TRBV7-6
j_gene: TRBJ1-5
CDR3nt: TGTGCCAGCAGCTTGAGACTCGGCAATCAGCCCCAGCATTTT
CDR3aa: CASSLRLGNQPQHF

abundance: -
d_gene: TRBD2
v_gene: TRBV6-6
j_gene: TRBJ2-1
CDR3nt: TGTGCCAGCAGTTACCGGGGACTAGCGGGGTACAATGAGCAGTTCTTC
CDR3aa: CASSYRGLAGYNEQFF

abundance: few
d_gene: -
v_gene: TRBV7-9
j_gene: TRBJ1-5
CDR3nt: TGTGCCAGCAGCCCCGGGGGGCCAGGGGCCAATCAGCCCCAGCATTTT
CDR3aa: CASSPGGPGANQPQHF

abundance: -
d_gene: TRBD1
v_gene: TRBV13
j_gene: TRBJ1-2
CDR3nt: TGTGCCAGCAGCGTACCAGGACAGGGAGACTATGGCTACACCTTC
CDR3aa: CASSVPGQGDYGYTF

abundance: -
d_gene: -
v_gene: TRBV19
j_gene: TRBJ1-2
CDR3nt: TGTGCCAGTAGTAGGGGCAGGTCCTATGGCTACACCTTC
CDR3aa: CASSRGRSYGYTF

abundance: -
d_gene: TRBD2
v_gene: TRBV7-8
j_gene: TRBJ2-2
CDR3nt: TGTGCCAGCAGCTTGTTTAGCGGGGGGGTTAACACCGGGGAGCTGTTTTTT
CDR3aa: CASSLFSGGVNTGELFF

abundance: -
d_gene: TRBD2
v_gene: TRBV19
j_gene: TRBJ2-1
CDR3nt: TGTGCCAGTAGTATGGGACTAGCGGGGCCCTTTAATGAGCAGTTCTTC
CDR3aa: CASSMGLAGPFNEQFF

abundance: few
d_gene: -
v_gene: TRBV28
j_gene: TRBJ2-7
CDR3nt: TGTGCCAGCAGACTAAGAGGGACAAACTCCTACGAGCAGTACTTC
CDR3aa: CASRLRGTNSYEQYF

abundance: -
d_gene: -
v_gene: TRBV13
j_gene: TRBJ2-5
CDR3nt: TGTGCCAGCAGCGGAAGGGGTGTACTCAACCAAGAGACCCAGTACTTC
CDR3aa: CASSGRGVLNQETQYF

abundance: -
d_gene: TRBD1
v_gene: TRBV27
j_gene: TRBJ2-7
CDR3nt: TGTGCCAGCAGTGCCCGGGACAGGGCCCCCCACGAGCAGTACTTC
CDR3aa: CASSARDRAPHEQYF

abundance: few
d_gene: TRBD2
v_gene: TRBV13
j_gene: TRBJ2-3
CDR3nt: TGTGCCAGCAGCTTACCCCCAACCGGGGGGGCCCCAGATACGCAGTATTTT
CDR3aa: CASSLPPTGGAPDTQYF

abundance: -
d_gene: -
v_gene: TRBV18
j_gene: TRBJ1-2
CDR3nt: TGTGCCAGCTTTGACGGGGGTCCCTATGGCTACACCTTC
CDR3aa: CASFDGGPYGYTF

abundance: -
d_gene: TRBD1
v_gene: TRBV27
j_gene: TRBJ1-1
CDR3nt: TGTGCCAGCAGTCAGGATACAGGGGGCCGAACTGAAGCTTTCTTT
CDR3aa: CASSQDTGGRTEAFF

abundance: -
d_gene: -
v_gene: TRBV27
j_gene: TRBJ2-7
CDR3nt: TGTGCCAGCAGTTCCCACTCCTACGAGCAGTACTTC
CDR3aa: CASSSHSYEQYF

abundance: once
d_gene: -
v_gene: TRBV5-6
j_gene: TRBJ2-1
CDR3nt: TGTGCCAGCAGCCAGATAGAGGGGGTCTACAATGAGCAGTTCTTC
CDR3aa: CASSQIEGVYNEQFF

abundance: -
d_gene: TRBD2
v_gene: TRBV19
j_gene: TRBJ2-7
CDR3nt: TGTGCCAGTAGTATAGGGGGAGCACTAGCGGAAACCTACGAGCAGTACTTC
CDR3aa: CASSIGGALAETYEQYF

abundance: few
d_gene: -
v_gene: TRBV10-3
j_gene: TRBJ2-7
CDR3nt: TGTGCCATCAGCAGAGACGGGTCCTCCTACGAGCAGTACTTC
CDR3aa: CAISRDGSSYEQYF

abundance: -
d_gene: TRBD1
v_gene: TRBV5-1
j_gene: TRBJ2-7
CDR3nt: TGCGCCAGCAGCCCCAGGGACAGCAAACCATCCTACGAGCAGTACTTC
CDR3aa: CASSPRDSKPSYEQYF

abundance: -
d_gene: -
v_gene: TRBV6-5
j_gene: TRBJ2-1
CDR3nt: TGTGCCAGCAGTCCTGGCGGCGGATTGGAGCAGTTCTTC
CDR3aa: CASSPGGGLEQFF

abundance: -
d_gene: TRBD2
v_gene: TRBV7-8
j_gene: TRBJ2-7
CDR3nt: TGTGCCAGCAGTGTGGAGCGGGGGAACGAGCAGTACTTC
CDR3aa: CASSVERGNEQYF

abundance: -
d_gene: -
v_gene: TRBV4-3
j_gene: TRBJ2-1
CDR3nt: TGCGCCAGCAGCCAAGAGAGGCGGGCTTACTACAATGAGCAGTTCTTC
CDR3aa: CASSQERRAYYNEQFF

abundance: -
d_gene: TRBD2
v_gene: TRBV5-1
j_gene: TRBJ2-7
CDR3nt: TGCGCCAGCAGCTTGGTCAGCGGGGGGGCCCTCGAGCAGTACTTC
CDR3aa: CASSLVSGGALEQYF

abundance: once
d_gene: TRBD1
v_gene: TRBV6-5
j_gene: TRBJ1-5
CDR3nt: TGTGCCAGCAGGAAGACAGGGAGGAATCAGCCCCAGCATTTT
CDR3aa: CASRKTGRNQPQHF

abundance: -
d_gene: TRBD2
v_gene: TRBV4-2
j_gene: TRBJ2-7
CDR3nt: TGTGCCAGCAGCCAAGATTTGGCTAGCGGCTACGAGCAGTACTTC
CDR3aa: CASSQDLASGYEQYF